This T cell receptor beta chain originates from a study of blood T cell repertoires in COVID-19. Study overall: Acute and convalescent COVID-19 specimens originated in the United States, Italy and Spain. In each case, the material was cDNA or gDNA derived from T cells, B-cell-depleted T cells, or PBMCs.

Between the trimmed V and J ends, which lost 3 bases and 1 base, there was a span of 8 bases. In germline, CDR1 is DFQATT, CDR2 SNEGSKA (reference sequence). The CDR3 has 13 amino acids. Per the study methods: Reference gene primer amplification yielded estimated nucleated cell counts. Libraries were prepared by immunoSEQ multiplex PCR; TCRdb keeps only in-frame clonotypes and omits some of them. The V and J calls and clone size were taken over from that table, and D and trimming were inferred from the DNA. The table includes approximately 240,000 clones, approximately 79% detected once. The rearrangement links TRBV20-1 to TRBJ2-3, with D possibly being TRBD2 (6 bases). The sample consisted of peripheral blood. The sequence was collected from a woman aged 40-49 years with active or convalescent COVID-19. The CDR3 is CSASWGGTDTQYF. DNA of the CDR3: TGCAGTGCTAGTTGGGGGGGCACAGATACGCAGTATTTT.